What follows is one T cell receptor beta chain and its context. This sample stems from a study of blood T cell repertoires in COVID-19. Looking at the study overall: Some COVID-19 samples were acute and others convalescent; all came from the United States, Italy and Spain. Sources were T cells, B-cell-depleted T cells, or PBMCs; the material itself was cDNA or gDNA.

This CDR3 is built from 13 residues. Germline CDR1 is SGHTA and CDR2 is FQGNSA. Between the trimmed V and J ends, which lost 2 bases and 4 bases, there was a span of 8 bases. As processed by the authors: Using reference gene primer amplification, nucleated cell counts were estimated. The assay was immunoSEQ multiplex PCR, and TCRdb's table has in-frame clones only and misses some. V and J calls and clone size come straight from that table; D and trimming were deduced from the DNA. The data contain about 71,000 clones, roughly 85% of them singletons. This sequence was found in a man aged 30 to 45 with acute or convalescent COVID-19. The chain couples TRBV7-2 to TRBJ1-1; weak D call: TRBD1 (6 bases). Sequencing was done on a sample of peripheral blood. The CDR3 DNA follows: TGTGCCAGCAGCTTAAAGGACAGCACTGAAGCTTTCTTT. Encoded protein: CASSLKDSTEAFF.